The 15 T cell receptor beta chains listed next were all sequenced from one sample in a study of blood T cells in healthy people across ages (dated by TCRdb to 2015 to 2017). Library construction relied on 5' RACE. Sequencing took place on an Illumina HiSeq 2500. The second PCR ran for roughly 7 to 12 cycles and used a J-beta primer mix along with a sample-barcoded 5' primer. The public reads were reanalyzed by TCRdb: fastp trimming at Q25, MiXCR alignment, in-frame beta chains only. One record per CDR3 amino acid sequence lists the most common genes and DNA. The sample table shows some 1.4 million distinct CDR3 sequences, and around 42% are seen once. Roughly 7.7% of the sample rests with the top ten. Sequenced: blood. The receptors derive from a woman between 18 and 29 years old in good health.

This clonotype was observed a handful of times. This chain joins TRBV5-6 and TRBJ2-5; D is possibly TRBD1 (5 bases). V lost 3 bases and J lost 5, with 11 bases in between. The germline gives CDR1 SGHDT, CDR2 YYEEEE. The CDR3 runs 13 residues. The CDR3 region has the DNA TGTGCCAGCAGCTCAGGGAATTCGGAGACCCAGTACTTC. This codes for CASSSGNSETQYF.

The chain has TRBV7-2 and TRBJ2-6; unclear D gene. This CDR3 has 15 amino acids. V was clipped by 3 bases and J by 0 bases, with 6 bases between them. Germline V gives CDR1 SGHTA, CDR2 FQGNSA. The CDR3 sequence: CASSFRNSGANVLTF. The CDR3 nucleotides are TGTGCCAGCAGCTTTCGTAACTCTGGGGCCAACGTCCTGACTTTC. The full variable domain, with the rest looked up from reference TRBV7-2 and TRBJ2-6, is GAGVSQSPSNKVTEKGKDVELRCDPISGHTALYWYRQSLGQGLEFLIYFQGNSAPDKSGLPSDRFSAERTGGSVSTLTIQRTQQEDSAVYLCASSFRNSGANVLTFGAGSRLTVL.

V and J are TRBV15 and TRBJ1-1; possible D gene TRBD1, 5 bases. With 0 bases removed from V and 13 bases from J, the gap between germline ends came to 18 bases. CDR1 LNHNV and CDR2 YYDKDF come from the germline V gene (reference sequence). The CDR3 totals 14 residues. CDR3: CATSRETGFVLGFF. CDR3 DNA sequence: TGTGCCACCAGCAGAGAAACAGGATTTGTTCTGGGTTTCTTT.

This chain connects TRBV12-3 or TRBV12-4 to TRBJ1-1; possibly TRBD1 for D (5 bases). The CDR3 covers 15 residues. V dropped 6 bases and J dropped 4 bases, with 18 bases sitting between them. The CDR3 nucleotides read TGTGCCAGCAGCTCACAGGTCACCCTGAGCACTGAAGCTTTCTTT. This encodes CASSSQVTLSTEAFF.

The table lists this clonotype with a few counts. The rearrangement links TRBV20-1 to TRBJ2-5; D gene unclear. Germline loops: CDR1 DFQATT, CDR2 SNEGSKA (reference sequence). The CDR3 is 12 amino acids. V lost 6 bases to trimming and J lost 5 bases, with 13 bases between them. CDR3 nucleotides: TGCAGTGCCAATGACAATGGGGAGACCCAGTACTTC. Translating gives CSANDNGETQYF.

The rearrangement uses TRBV10-3 and TRBJ1-1, with D tentatively TRBD1 (5 bases). The CDR3 totals 13 residues. Germline V CDR1 and CDR2: ENHRY, SYGVKD. Trimming pared 11 bases from V and 6 bases from J, leaving 19 bases between. CDR3 loop: CAVHGGSIAEAFF. In DNA, the CDR3 is TGTGCCGTCCACGGGGGTTCCATCGCTGAAGCTTTCTTT.

This clonotype turned up a few times. V usage is TRBV10-3 and J usage is TRBJ2-1; 10 bases are shared with TRBD2. Trimming cost V 0 bases and J 7 bases; bases outside gene matches: 6. Germline CDR1 and CDR2: ENHRY and SYGVKD. The CDR3 contains 16 residues. The CDR3 sequence: CAISESRLAGENEQFF. CDR3 nucleotide sequence: TGTGCCATCAGTGAGTCTCGTCTAGCGGGGGAAAATGAGCAGTTCTTC.

This clonotype was counted a few times. This sequence joins TRBV6-6 and TRBJ2-5, with D perhaps matching TRBD2 (5 bases). The CDR3 totals 15 residues. Trimming took off 0 bases at V and 1 base at J, with 9 bases between the two ends. CDR1 and CDR2 (germline): MNHNY, SVGAGI (reference sequence). The CDR3: CASSYSRGPQETQYF. DNA for the CDR3: TGTGCCAGCAGTTACTCGAGAGGGCCCCAAGAGACCCAGTACTTC.

This clonotype was observed a few times. The J gene is TRBJ2-3, the V gene TRBV2; D may be TRBD2 (6 bases). The CDR3 covers 14 residues. CDR1 is SNHLY and CDR2 is FYNNEI in the germline V gene. Trimming pared 7 bases from V and 1 base from J, leaving 12 bases between. The CDR3 spells CASTEGMGTDTQYF. The CDR3 DNA reads TGTGCCAGCACGGAGGGGATGGGCACAGATACGCAGTATTTT.

The chain carries TRBV11-2 and TRBJ1-1; the match to TRBD1 covers 7 bases. CDR3 length: 18 residues. The germline V gene encodes CDR1 SGHAT and CDR2 FQNNGV. With V trimmed by 0 bases and J by 0 bases, 10 bases remained unmatched. This chain's CDR3 is CASSLDPRDSLMNTEAFF. CDR3 coding DNA: TGTGCCAGCAGCTTAGACCCTCGGGACAGCCTCATGAACACTGAAGCTTTCTTT. Combining the CDR3 with reference TRBV11-2 and TRBJ1-1 gives the whole variable domain EAGVAQSPRYKIIEKRQSVAFWCNPISGHATLYWYQQILGQGPKLLIQFQNNGVVDDSQLPKDRFSAERLKGVDSTLKIQPAKLEDSAVYLCASSLDPRDSLMNTEAFFGQGTRLTVV.

The chain carries TRBV7-3 and TRBJ2-1; D is unresolved. The CDR3 length is 15 residues. V lost 5 bases and J 0 bases, leaving 11 bases between the germline ends. The germline V gene encodes CDR1 SGHTA and CDR2 FQGTGA. The CDR3: CASSLRLGSYNEQFF. Written as DNA, the CDR3 is TGTGCCAGCAGCCTGCGGTTGGGCTCCTACAATGAGCAGTTCTTC.

V and J are TRBV4-1 and TRBJ2-4; a possible D gene is TRBD2 (5 bases). The last part of the DNA fits TRBJ2-7 better; the J call may be wrong. Germline V lookup: CDR1 MGHRA, CDR2 YSYEKL. This CDR3 has 14 amino acids. The DNA of the CDR3 is TGCGCCAGCAGCCCTCTTGGGCTAGCAGACGAGCAGTACTTC. Protein sequence: CASSPLGLADEQYF.

The V and J genes are TRBV6-5 and TRBJ2-5; D is undetermined. The tail of the sequence fits TRBJ2-7 better, so the J call may be wrong. Germline V gene sequence: CDR1 MNHEY, CDR2 SVGAGI. The CDR3 runs to 15 residues. CDR3 nucleotide sequence: TGTGCCAGCAGTTATGCCGATAGAGGAACCTACGAGCAGTACTTC. This codes for CASSYADRGTYEQYF.

V and J are TRBV20-1 and TRBJ1-5; no clear D gene. The CDR3 extends over 16 amino acids. V was trimmed by 3 bases and J by 0 bases, leaving 15 bases between them. CDR1 and CDR2 from the germline V gene are DFQATT and SNEGSKA (reference sequence). The CDR3 DNA sequence: TGCAGTGCTAGTATAGGGCACCTTGATAGCAATCAGCCCCAGCATTTT. Its protein product is CSASIGHLDSNQPQHF.

This chain links TRBV24-1 with TRBJ2-7, with D possibly being TRBD2 (7 bases). CDR1 is KGHDR and CDR2 is SFDVKD in the germline V gene. The CDR3 is made up of 16 amino acids. Trimming took off 8 bases at V and 1 base at J, with 20 bases between the two ends. The DNA for the CDR3 is TGTGCCACCAACGGTAACGCGGGGGCTACTTCCTACGAGCAGTACTTC. It yields the protein CATNGNAGATSYEQYF.